One and the same sample provided the 12 T cell receptor beta chains below, sequenced in a study of blood T cell repertoires in COVID-19. TCRdb's copy holds only in-frame clones and misses some; the assay was immunoSEQ multiplex PCR. This table has some 420,000 clones, 80% to 90% appearing once. The sequencing sample was made of PBMCs or T cells enriched from blood (not recorded which). The receptors stem from a man under 40 who had recovered from COVID-19.

The table lists this clone with a few counts. V usage is TRBV9 and J usage is TRBJ2-5; D might be TRBD2 (6 bases). The CDR3 consists of 17 residues. The germline V gene has CDR1 SGDLS and CDR2 YYNGEE. Trimming took off 0 bases at V and 0 bases at J, with 15 bases between the two ends. This CDR3 is CASSVAGGFTYQETQYF. Written as DNA, the CDR3 is TGTGCCAGCAGCGTAGCTGGGGGGTTCACGTACCAAGAGACCCAGTACTTC.

The chain joins TRBV15 to TRBJ2-5; TRBD2 is a possible D gene (7 bases). Trimming took 3 bases from V and 5 from J, leaving 13 bases between them. In germline, CDR1 is LNHNV, CDR2 YYDKDF (reference sequence). This CDR3 spans 14 amino acids. Here the CDR3 reads CATSSRGGMETQYF. The DNA of the CDR3 is TGTGCCACCAGCAGTAGGGGGGGCATGGAGACCCAGTACTTC.

The chain combines TRBV19 with TRBJ1-1; unclear D gene. The CDR3 loop spans 12 amino acids. V was trimmed by 3 bases and J by 12 bases, leaving 14 bases between them. Germline CDR1 reads LNHDA; CDR2 reads SQIVND (reference sequence). As DNA, the CDR3 is TGTGCCAGTAGTATCCCGGGGTTGGGTCCTTTCTTT. Amino acid sequence: CASSIPGLGPFF.

The chain uses TRBV18 and TRBJ1-2; D gene uncertain. Between the trimmed V and J ends, which lost 4 bases and 8 bases, there was a span of 23 bases. This CDR3 contains 16 residues. CDR1 is KGHSH and CDR2 is LQKENI in the germline V gene. CDR3 loop: CASSQRVPESERGYTF. Here the CDR3 DNA reads TGTGCCAGCTCACAACGGGTCCCGGAATCTGAGCGGGGCTACACCTTC.

V and J are TRBV19 and TRBJ1-4; D uncertain. Germline CDR1 reads LNHDA; CDR2 reads SQIVND (reference sequence). The CDR3 is made up of 13 amino acids. V lost 5 bases and J lost 5, with 9 bases in between. The CDR3 coding sequence is TGTGCCAGTAGTTTCTGGGCAAATGAAAAACTGTTTTTT. This encodes CASSFWANEKLFF.

The J gene is TRBJ1-4, the V gene TRBV6-5; possibly TRBD1 for D (6 bases). The length of the CDR3 is 13 residues. V lost 6 bases and J 7 bases, leaving 12 bases between the germline ends. Germline loops: CDR1 MNHEY, CDR2 SVGAGI. DNA for the CDR3: TGTGCCAGCAGCTCAACAGGGTCTGAAAAACTGTTTTTT. It codes for CASSSTGSEKLFF.

The rearrangement links TRBV5-6 to TRBJ2-2; D remains ambiguous. Between the trimmed V and J ends, which lost 2 bases and 8 bases, there was a span of 7 bases. Germline CDR1 is SGHDT and CDR2 is YYEEEE. CDR3 length: 12 amino acids. The CDR3 nucleotides are TGTGCCAGCAGCTTTGCGACAGGGGAGCTGTTTTTT. As protein: CASSFATGELFF. The full variable domain, its missing parts supplied by reference TRBV5-6 and TRBJ2-2, is DAGVTQSPTHLIKTRGQQVTLRCSPKSGHDTVSWYQQALGQGPQFIFQYYEEEERQRGNFPDRFSGHQFPNYSSELNVNALLLGDSALYLCASSFATGELFFGEGSRLTVL.

This rearrangement joins TRBV18 to TRBJ1-1, with D possibly TRBD1 on 5 matching bases. The germline V gene encodes CDR1 KGHSH and CDR2 LQKENI. Trimming removed 0 bases at V and 5 bases at J, with 13 bases between. The CDR3 sequence is 15 residues long. In nucleotides, the CDR3 is TGTGCCAGCTCACCACCGGGAGGGGACGAAACTGAAGCTTTCTTT. Protein: CASSPPGGDETEAFF.

The chain recombines TRBV27 with TRBJ1-5; D perhaps matches TRBD1 (6 bases). V lost 4 bases, J lost 7 bases, and 14 bases lay in between. Looked up from germline, CDR1 is MNHEY and CDR2 is SMNVEV (reference sequence). The CDR3 consists of 14 residues. CDR3 protein: CASSWSAGAQPQHF. The CDR3 DNA reads TGTGCCAGCAGTTGGTCGGCAGGGGCACAGCCCCAGCATTTT.

J is TRBJ2-5 and V is TRBV5-6, with TRBD2 identical over 9 bases. Losses at the gene ends were 2 bases for V and 5 bases for J; bases not matched to a gene: 4. CDR3 size: 14 residues. The germline CDR1 and CDR2 sequences are SGHDT and YYEEEE. CDR3 residues: CASSFGLAGETQYF. CDR3 DNA: TGTGCCAGCAGCTTCGGCCTAGCGGGGGAGACCCAGTACTTC.

The CDR3 spells CASSYTGPYEQYF. In DNA form, the CDR3 reads TGTGCCAGCAGTTATACAGGACCCTACGAGCAGTACTTC. This chain joins TRBV6-5 and TRBJ2-7; D is possibly TRBD1 (5 bases). Trimming took off 3 bases at V and 2 bases at J, with 8 bases between the two ends. Germline lookup yields CDR1 MNHEY and CDR2 SVGAGI. The CDR3 runs 13 residues.

The J gene is TRBJ1-4, the V gene TRBV19, with 7 bases that match TRBD1. The V gene's germline CDR1 is LNHDA and CDR2 SQIVND (reference sequence). This CDR3 has 15 amino acids. V lost 3 bases and J lost 4; bases outside the gene matches: 5. CDR3 loop: CASSISSGGNEKLFF. CDR3 sequence (DNA): TGTGCCAGTAGTATCTCGTCAGGGGGTAATGAAAAACTGTTTTTT.